Following are 8 T cell receptor beta chains from one sample sequenced in a study of T cells after yellow fever vaccination. Each CDR3 protein gets one entry after TCRdb re-called the 5' RACE reads with MiXCR. The profile shows about 360,000 distinct CDR3 sequences, around 6.4% of them singletons. The source material was PBMCs, sampled 5 days after the yellow fever booster vaccination. The receptors were gathered from a man aged 25 to 40 who received the YFV17D yellow fever vaccine.

This clonotype was seen many times. This chain connects TRBV5-1 to TRBJ2-7; TRBD1 agrees at 10 bases. Germline lookup yields CDR1 SGHRS and CDR2 YFSETQ. J was trimmed by 7 bases and V by 0 bases; bases with no gene match: 7. This CDR3 comprises 15 residues. The CDR3 DNA reads as TGCGCCAGCAGCTTGGAACCGGGGACAGGGGATGAGCAGTACTTC. It yields the protein CASSLEPGTGDEQYF.

The J gene is TRBJ1-5, the V gene TRBV20-1; D not certain. V lost 0 bases and J lost 3, with 18 bases in between. The CDR3 contains 17 residues. Germline assignment: CDR1 DFQATT and CDR2 SNEGSKA (reference sequence). CDR3 bases: TGCAGTGCTAGAGATATAATTGGTTCAGCCAACAATCAGCCCCAGCATTTT. Residues: CSARDIIGSANNQPQHF.

This clonotype has a count of ten or more. The chain links TRBV5-1 to TRBJ2-3; the match to TRBD1 covers 7 bases. Germline assignment: CDR1 SGHRS and CDR2 YFSETQ. Trimming cost V 7 bases and J 3 bases; bases outside gene matches: 8. The CDR3 totals 14 residues. CDR3 in amino acids: CASRRGGETDTQYF. CDR3 bases: TGCGCCAGCCGCAGAGGGGGCGAAACAGATACGCAGTATTTT.

This clonotype was picked up many times. J is TRBJ2-7 and V is TRBV5-4; D uncertain. Germline V CDR1 and CDR2: SGHNT, YYREEE (reference sequence). Trimming cost V 2 bases and J 3 bases, with 12 bases left between them. CDR3 length: 14 residues. The CDR3 sequence is CASSLGLGGYEQYF. The CDR3 nucleotides are TGTGCCAGCAGCTTAGGCCTAGGTGGCTACGAGCAGTACTTC.

In its sample, this clonotype was seen a few times. The rearrangement uses TRBV5-5 and TRBJ2-3; 8 bases fit TRBD2. The CDR3 has 16 residues. Germline V gene lookup returns CDR1 SGHKS and CDR2 YYEKEE (reference sequence). The J segment lost 0 bases and the V segment lost 3 bases, leaving 6 bases of the junction unmatched. CDR3 protein: CASSSKLAESTDTQYF. The CDR3 DNA reads as TGTGCCAGCAGCTCAAAACTAGCGGAGAGCACAGATACGCAGTATTTT.

V and J are TRBV9 and TRBJ2-5; 9 bases agree with TRBD1. J was trimmed by 2 bases and V by 4 bases; bases with no gene match: 9. The CDR3 is 16 residues long. Germline assignment: CDR1 SGDLS and CDR2 YYNGEE. The CDR3 loop reads CASSRGQGIRQETQYF. For the CDR3, the DNA is TGTGCCAGCAGCCGAGGACAGGGGATACGGCAAGAGACCCAGTACTTC.

The rearrangement uses TRBV19 and TRBJ1-2; 10 bases map to TRBD1. The V and J ends lost 7 bases and 5 bases, in that order; junction bases with no gene match: 10. Germline CDR1 reads LNHDA; CDR2 reads SQIVND (reference sequence). The CDR3 totals 15 residues. CDR3 in amino acids: CASILRQGAGYGYTF. The CDR3 bases are TGTGCCAGTATCCTTCGACAGGGGGCAGGTTATGGCTACACCTTC.

The chain has TRBV5-1 and TRBJ2-2; D is perhaps TRBD1 (6 bases). This CDR3 contains 15 residues. V gave up 3 bases and J gave up 2 bases, with 11 bases separating them. Germline CDR1 is SGHRS and CDR2 is YFSETQ. The CDR3 loop is CASSWPGQNTGELFF. The DNA for the CDR3 is TGCGCCAGCAGCTGGCCGGGACAAAACACCGGGGAGCTGTTTTTT.